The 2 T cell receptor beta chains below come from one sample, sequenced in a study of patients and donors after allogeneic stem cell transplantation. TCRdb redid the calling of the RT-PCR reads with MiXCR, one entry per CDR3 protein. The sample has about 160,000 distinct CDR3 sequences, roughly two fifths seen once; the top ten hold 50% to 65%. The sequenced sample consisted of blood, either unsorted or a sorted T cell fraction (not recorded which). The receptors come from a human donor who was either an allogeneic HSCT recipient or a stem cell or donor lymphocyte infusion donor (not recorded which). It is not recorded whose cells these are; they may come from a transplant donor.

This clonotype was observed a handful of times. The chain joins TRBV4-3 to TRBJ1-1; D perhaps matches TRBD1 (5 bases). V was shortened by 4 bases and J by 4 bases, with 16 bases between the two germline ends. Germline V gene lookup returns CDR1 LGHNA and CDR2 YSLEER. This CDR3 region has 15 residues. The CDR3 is CASSPYTRGGTEAFF. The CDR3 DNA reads TGCGCCAGCAGCCCTTACACACGCGGGGGCACTGAAGCTTTCTTT.

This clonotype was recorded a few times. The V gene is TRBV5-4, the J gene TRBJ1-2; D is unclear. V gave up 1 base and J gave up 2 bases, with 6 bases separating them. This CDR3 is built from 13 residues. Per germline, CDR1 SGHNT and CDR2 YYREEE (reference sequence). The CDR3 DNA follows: TGTGCCAGCAGCTTGACAGTCAACTATGGCTACACCTTC. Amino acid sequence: CASSLTVNYGYTF.